This TCR beta chain was captured in a study of CD8 T cells in Susac syndrome. TCR beta from blood CD8+ and CD4+ T cells was sequenced. Trimming removed 2 bases at V and 4 bases at J, with 11 bases between. CDR3 length equals 14 residues. In germline, CDR1 is GTSNPN, CDR2 SVGIG (reference sequence). Random hexamers were used to reverse transcribe an amount of about 0.45 to 1 ug RNA. Via MiXCR, TCRdb re-called the immunoSEQ multiplex PCR reads, giving one row per CDR3 protein. The profile shows some 200,000 distinct CDR3 sequences, around 93% of them singletons. This TCR came from a human donor with Susac syndrome. The gene calls are TRBV30 and TRBJ2-2, with D tentatively TRBD1 (6 bases). The sequencing input was CD8+ T cells from PBMCs. As DNA, the CDR3 is TGTGCCTGGAGTTTGGGGGCGCCCACCGGGGAGCTGTTTTTT. Protein: CAWSLGAPTGELFF.